The 18 T cell receptor beta chains reported below all come from one sample, sequenced in a study of cytomegalovirus exposure and HLA in healthy donors. Method: immunoSEQ multiplex PCR; TCRdb's copy keeps in-frame clones and lacks some. The sample lists about 44,000 clones, approximately 93% occurring once. What was sequenced was PBMCs. These receptors were obtained from a woman younger than 30 in good health and CMV-seronegative.

The V and J genes are TRBV11-2 and TRBJ2-7, with 7 bases fitting TRBD2. Germline loops: CDR1 SGHAT, CDR2 FQNNGV. The junction had 3 bases not matched to a gene; V was cut back by 5 bases and J by 2 bases. CDR3 length: 13 amino acids. Written as DNA, the CDR3 is TGTGCCAGCAGCAAAGCGGGACCCTACGAGCAGTACTTC. Translation gives CASSKAGPYEQYF.

The genes are TRBV7-9 and TRBJ2-2; D is ambiguous. V lost 2 bases and J 7 bases, leaving 8 bases between the germline ends. Germline CDR1 SEHNR, CDR2 FQNEAQ (reference sequence). This CDR3 is 13 amino acids long. CDR3 coding DNA: TGTGCCAGCAGCTTAATTATATTCGGGGAGCTGTTTTTT. This encodes CASSLIIFGELFF.

The V gene is TRBV5-1, the J gene TRBJ2-3, with 9 bases aligning to TRBD2. J gave up 1 base and V 4 bases, and 7 bases lay outside the gene matches. The CDR3 has 16 amino acids. Germline CDR1 and CDR2: SGHRS and YFSETQ. The CDR3 sequence: CASSALASGGTDTQYF. CDR3 nucleotides: TGCGCCAGCAGCGCCCTGGCTAGCGGGGGCACAGATACGCAGTATTTT.

In nucleotides, the CDR3 is TGTGCCAGCAGGGCGACTAGCGGCACCGGGGAGCTGTTTTTT. Protein: CASRATSGTGELFF. V is TRBV6-1 and J is TRBJ2-2; 9 nucleotides line up with TRBD2. Germline-derived CDR1 and CDR2 are MNHNS and SASEGT. CDR3 length: 14 amino acids. V was pared by 6 bases and J by 4 bases, with 3 bases of the junction left unmatched.

This clone was observed once. The V gene is TRBV10-3, the J gene TRBJ2-1; 9 bases align to TRBD1. Germline-derived CDR1 and CDR2 are ENHRY and SYGVKD. There are 15 residues in the CDR3. V lost 6 bases and J lost 6; bases outside the gene matches: 9. The CDR3 DNA reads as TGTGCCATCAGGGACAGGGGAGTCTCGAGCAATGAGCAGTTCTTC. Amino acid sequence: CAIRDRGVSSNEQFF.

V and J are TRBV6-6 and TRBJ1-1, with a tentative D call TRBD1 (6 bases). The germline CDR1 and CDR2 sequences are MNHNY and SVGAGI (reference sequence). The V end lost 4 bases, the J end lost 7 bases, and 10 bases lay between the germline ends. There are 12 residues in the CDR3. Written as DNA, the CDR3 is TGTGCCAGCAGTTTCGGGACAAATGAAGCTTTCTTT. The encoded protein is CASSFGTNEAFF.

The chain uses TRBV7-9 and TRBJ1-4, with D uncertain. V lost 5 bases to trimming and J lost 4 bases, with 11 bases between them. The V gene's germline CDR1 is SEHNR and CDR2 FQNEAQ (reference sequence). The CDR3 totals 14 residues. The CDR3 DNA follows: TGTGCCAGCAGCCTCTCTGGGAGTAATGAAAAACTGTTTTTT. Its translation: CASSLSGSNEKLFF.

The sample holds a few counts of this clone. V gene TRBV28 combines with J gene TRBJ1-5; no clear D. V was shortened by 8 bases and J by 4 bases, with 9 bases between the two germline ends. This CDR3 spans 12 amino acids. Germline V lookup: CDR1 MDHEN, CDR2 SYDVKM. As DNA, the CDR3 is TGTGCCAGCCTCGACACAAATCAGCCCCAGCATTTT. Amino acids: CASLDTNQPQHF.

The chain couples TRBV27 to TRBJ2-1, with D possibly matching TRBD1 (5 bases). Germline lookup yields CDR1 MNHEY and CDR2 SMNVEV (reference sequence). There are 13 residues in the CDR3. Trimming took 3 bases from V and 4 from J, leaving 7 bases between them. CDR3 in DNA: TGTGCCAGCAGTTTTGGGGCGTACAATGAGCAGTTCTTC. Amino acid sequence: CASSFGAYNEQFF.

The chain couples TRBV27 to TRBJ2-3, with D perhaps matching TRBD2 (6 bases). This CDR3 has 16 residues. Germline CDR1 is MNHEY and CDR2 is SMNVEV (reference sequence). The V and J ends lost 5 bases and 2 bases respectively, with 17 bases between them. The CDR3 DNA follows: TGTGCCAGCAGTCCCCTAGGTAGCGGTTCCACAGATACGCAGTATTTT. It encodes CASSPLGSGSTDTQYF.

The DNA for the CDR3 is TGTGCCAGCAGCGCCGAGCAGCAGGGGGCTAGTGGCTACACCTTC. Its protein product is CASSAEQQGASGYTF. The chain combines TRBV9 with TRBJ1-2; 8 nucleotides align to TRBD1. This CDR3 contains 15 residues. Germline V CDR1 and CDR2: SGDLS, YYNGEE. The V gene end was trimmed by 3 bases and the J gene end by 7 bases; junction bases not matched to a gene: 11.

This clone was counted a few times. The chain uses TRBV2 and TRBJ2-7; no reliable D call. The CDR3 is made up of 13 amino acids. Germline V lookup: CDR1 SNHLY, CDR2 FYNNEI. The germline V and J ends were trimmed by 2 bases and 0 bases, with 5 bases remaining between them. The CDR3, as DNA: TGTGCCAGCAGTGAAACGAGCTCCTACGAGCAGTACTTC. Protein product: CASSETSSYEQYF.

To note about this clone: Within the sample, other DNA sequences also encode this same CDR3. J is TRBJ2-1 and V is TRBV27; 12 bases are shared with TRBD2. Germline trimming cut 4 bases from V and 4 bases from J; bases unmatched to any gene: 2. Germline assignment: CDR1 MNHEY and CDR2 SMNVEV (reference sequence). The CDR3 runs to 15 residues. CDR3 DNA sequence: TGTGCCAGCAGTTCCGGGACTAGCGGGTACAATGAGCAGTTCTTC. This sequence encodes CASSSGTSGYNEQFF.

The V call is TRBV6-1, the J call TRBJ2-3; 8 bases are a match to TRBD1. The CDR3 runs 15 residues. Germline assignment: CDR1 MNHNS and CDR2 SASEGT. V shed 4 bases and J 3 bases; nucleotides not matched to a gene: 6. CDR3 loop: CASSGQGIGTDTQYF. The CDR3 bases are TGTGCCAGCAGTGGACAGGGGATAGGAACAGATACGCAGTATTTT.

In DNA form, the CDR3 reads TGTGCCAGCGGGTACAGGGGGCAGGGGCCTGTAGATCGCCCCCAGCATTTT. It specifies CASGYRGQGPVDRPQHF. The V and J genes are TRBV7-8 and TRBJ1-5, with 9 bases lining up with TRBD1. The CDR3 runs to 17 residues. Germline V gene lookup returns CDR1 SGHVS and CDR2 FQNEAQ. The junction had 21 bases not matched to a gene; V was cut back by 8 bases and J by 10 bases.

As concerns this clone: The junction and the germline gene differ at one end; a read error may be behind it. The chain carries TRBV10-2 and TRBJ2-5; no firm D call. This CDR3 has 12 residues. Per the germline V gene, CDR1 is WSHSY and CDR2 is SAAADI. The CDR3 DNA follows: TGCGCCAGCAGTCCTTTCCAAGAGTCCCAGTACTTC. Encoded protein: CASSPFQESQYF.

This chain connects TRBV6-1 to TRBJ2-7, with D perhaps TRBD2 (6 bases). The length of the CDR3 is 15 residues. V lost 6 bases to trimming and J lost 1 base, with 16 bases between them. The germline V gene has CDR1 MNHNS and CDR2 SASEGT. The CDR3 protein is CASSAREYQSYEQYF. DNA for the CDR3: TGTGCCAGCAGCGCCCGGGAGTACCAATCCTACGAGCAGTACTTC.

The chain employs TRBV9 and TRBJ2-7, with TRBD2 identical over 11 bases. CDR3 length: 16 amino acids. Unmatched junction bases numbered 6, after V lost 2 bases and J lost 2 bases. Looked up from germline, CDR1 is SGDLS and CDR2 is YYNGEE. The CDR3 is CASSVSTTSGAYEQYF. CDR3 DNA: TGTGCCAGCAGCGTCTCAACGACTAGCGGGGCCTACGAGCAGTACTTC.